These 12 T cell receptor beta chains originate from one sample sequenced in a study of blood T cells in healthy people across ages. Alongside a J-beta primer mix, a sample-barcoded 5' primer served in a second PCR lasting roughly 6 to 11 cycles. Each CDR3 protein gets one entry after TCRdb re-called the 5' RACE reads with MiXCR. Among 1.5 million to 2 million distinct CDR3 sequences, around 36% were seen once, and the ten largest hold roughly 12%. The sequencing input was blood. The source is a woman in her thirties in good health.

This clonotype was seen a few times. V is TRBV7-9 and J is TRBJ1-4; no clear D. The CDR3 loop spans 14 amino acids. Germline values: CDR1 SEHNR, CDR2 FQNEAQ (reference sequence). V was pared by 5 bases and J by 7 bases, with 14 bases between. Here the CDR3 DNA reads TGTGCCAGCAGCCCCCGGACGAGCATTGAAAAACTGTTTTTT. It codes for CASSPRTSIEKLFF.

Concerning this clonotype: A much larger clone is a single base away; this may be a read error. The chain recombines TRBV9 with TRBJ2-7; TRBD1 agrees at 12 bases. The CDR3 runs to 15 residues. The V segment lost 0 bases and the J segment 4 bases; nucleotides outside the gene matches: 2. CDR1 and CDR2 (germline): SGDLS, YYNGEE. The CDR3 region is CASSVAGQGAYEQYF. The CDR3 DNA sequence: TGTGCCAGCAGCGTAGCGGGACAGGGGGCGTACGAGCAGTACTTC.

The chain joins TRBV6-2 or TRBV6-3 to TRBJ2-1, with 9 bases that match TRBD1. CDR1 is MNHEY, CDR2 SVGEGT, per germline. This CDR3 spans 21 amino acids. Unmatched junction bases numbered 29, after V lost 6 bases and J lost 8 bases. The CDR3 loop is CASSPTALVPGQGLMSDEQFF. For the CDR3, the DNA is TGTGCCAGCAGCCCCACGGCCCTCGTCCCGGGACAGGGTCTAATGTCGGATGAGCAGTTCTTC.

This sequence joins TRBV12-3 or TRBV12-4 and TRBJ2-1; 14 bases line up with TRBD2. V lost 6 bases, J lost 2 bases, and 18 bases stayed unmatched. The CDR3 sequence is 21 residues long. The CDR3 region is CASRGTSGRSSDPPTYNEQFF. In DNA, the CDR3 is TGTGCCAGCAGGGGGACTAGCGGGAGAAGTTCAGATCCCCCAACCTACAATGAGCAGTTCTTC.

About this clonotype: This may come from a read error, since a much larger clone is one base off. This chain connects TRBV12-3 or TRBV12-4 to TRBJ1-4; maybe TRBD1 (6 bases). This CDR3 is 14 amino acids long. The CDR3 DNA reads as TGTGCCAGCAGCGGGGGGCAGGCTAATGAAAAACGGTTTTTT. The encoded protein is CASSGGQANEKRFF.

This chain connects TRBV6-2 or TRBV6-3 to TRBJ2-3, with no clear D. The CDR3 has 16 amino acids. The V gene's germline CDR1 is MNHEY and CDR2 SVGEGT. The V and J ends lost 0 bases and 0 bases respectively, with 10 bases between them. The CDR3 DNA follows: TGTGCCAGCAGTTACTCGGTACTCACTAGCACAGATACGCAGTATTTT. Protein product: CASSYSVLTSTDTQYF.

This clonotype showed up many times. V is TRBV18 and J is TRBJ2-3, with D unresolved. The CDR3 contains 13 residues. Germline V gene sequence: CDR1 KGHSH, CDR2 LQKENI. V was pared by 0 bases and J by 6 bases, with 7 bases between. Here the CDR3 DNA reads TGTGCCAGCTCACCACCGGTTAGCGATACGCAGTATTTT. Translated: CASSPPVSDTQYF.

J is TRBJ2-7 and V is TRBV6-1; TRBD1 matches at 9 bases. In germline, CDR1 is MNHNS, CDR2 SASEGT. The trim removed 11 bases at V and 2 bases at J, leaving 7 bases unmatched. The CDR3 covers 13 residues. CDR3 residues: CAGRGQGTYEQYF. The CDR3 region has the DNA TGTGCCGGTCGGGGACAGGGTACCTACGAGCAGTACTTC.

The table lists this clonotype with many counts. V and J are TRBV4-2 and TRBJ2-5; 13 bases are shared with TRBD2. This CDR3 is 17 amino acids long. Per the germline V gene, CDR1 is LGHNA and CDR2 is YNFKEQ. J lost 2 bases, V lost 4 bases, and 7 bases had no gene match. This CDR3 is CASSREGTSGVQETQYF. The CDR3 DNA is TGTGCCAGCAGCCGTGAGGGGACTAGCGGGGTGCAAGAGACCCAGTACTTC.

V and J are TRBV20-1 and TRBJ1-1, with 9 bases identical to TRBD1. The V and J ends lost 5 bases and 0 bases, in that order; junction bases with no gene match: 7. Per the germline V gene, CDR1 is DFQATT and CDR2 is SNEGSKA (reference sequence). The CDR3 covers 15 residues. This CDR3 reads CSADTGGNLNTEAFF. The CDR3 region has the DNA TGCAGTGCTGACACAGGGGGCAATTTGAACACTGAAGCTTTCTTT.

This chain uses TRBV19 with TRBJ2-7; possible D gene TRBD1, 5 bases. Trimming removed 4 bases at V and 1 base at J, with 11 bases between. CDR1 is LNHDA and CDR2 is SQIVND in the germline V gene (reference sequence). This CDR3 is 14 amino acids long. CDR3 coding DNA: TGTGCCAGTAGTACATCAGGGCGGTCCTACGAGCAGTACTTC. Translating it yields CASSTSGRSYEQYF.

This clonotype was counted only a few times. V is TRBV6-6 and J is TRBJ1-2; a possible D gene is TRBD1 (5 bases). The CDR3 length is 14 residues. V was cut by 5 bases and J by 8 bases, with 18 bases left in between. Germline V gene data show CDR1 as MNHNY and CDR2 as SVGAGI (reference sequence). CDR3 protein: CASSNATDPSGYTF. CDR3 coding DNA: TGTGCCAGCAGTAACGCGACAGACCCCTCCGGCTACACCTTC.